This T cell receptor beta chain originates from a study of blood T cell repertoires in COVID-19. As for the study in general: The United States, Italy and Spain supplied acute and convalescent COVID-19 samples. Sample material is recorded as cDNA or gDNA derived from T cells, B-cell-depleted T cells, or PBMCs.

Authors' data handling: Estimation of nucleated cell counts relied on the amplification of reference gene primers. The table came from immunoSEQ multiplex PCR; TCRdb's copy has only in-frame clones and leaves some out. V and J calls plus clone size are reproduced from that table; the DNA served to infer D and trimming. Seen here are about 80,000 clones, around 81% observed once, and the top ten hold more than 15%. The germline CDR1 and CDR2 sequences are MGHRA and YSYEKL. V lost 4 bases and J lost 4, with 13 bases in between. The CDR3 extends over 15 amino acids. The sample comprised peripheral blood. This sequence originates from a human donor in a cohort sampled during active COVID-19. The V gene is TRBV4-1, the J gene TRBJ2-2; TRBD1 is a possible D gene (5 bases). The CDR3 sequence is CASSPPLTVTGELFF. For the CDR3, the DNA is TGCGCCAGCAGCCCCCCCCTGACAGTCACCGGGGAGCTGTTTTTT.